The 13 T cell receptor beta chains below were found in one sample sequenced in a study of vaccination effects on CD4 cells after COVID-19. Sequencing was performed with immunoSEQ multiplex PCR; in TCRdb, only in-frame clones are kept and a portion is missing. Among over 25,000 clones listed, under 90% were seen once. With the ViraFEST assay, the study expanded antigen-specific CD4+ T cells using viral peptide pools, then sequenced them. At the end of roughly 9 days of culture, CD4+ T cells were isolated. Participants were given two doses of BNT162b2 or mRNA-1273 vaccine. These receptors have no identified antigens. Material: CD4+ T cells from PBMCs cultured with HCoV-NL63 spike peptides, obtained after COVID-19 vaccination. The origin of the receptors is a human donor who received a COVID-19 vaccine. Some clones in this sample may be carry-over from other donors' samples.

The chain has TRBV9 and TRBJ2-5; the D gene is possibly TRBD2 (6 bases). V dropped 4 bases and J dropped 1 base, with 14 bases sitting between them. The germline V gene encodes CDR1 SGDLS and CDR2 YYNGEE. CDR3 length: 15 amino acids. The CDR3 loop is CASSLLGGIQETQYF. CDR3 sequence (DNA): TGTGCCAGCAGCCTCCTTGGGGGGATCCAAGAGACCCAGTACTTC.

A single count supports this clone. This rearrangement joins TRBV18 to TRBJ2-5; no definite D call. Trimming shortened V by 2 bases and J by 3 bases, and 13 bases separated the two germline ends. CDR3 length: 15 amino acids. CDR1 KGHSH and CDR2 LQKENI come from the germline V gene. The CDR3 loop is CASSPSMQQKETQYF. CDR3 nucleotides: TGTGCCAGCTCACCAAGTATGCAGCAAAAAGAGACCCAGTACTTC.

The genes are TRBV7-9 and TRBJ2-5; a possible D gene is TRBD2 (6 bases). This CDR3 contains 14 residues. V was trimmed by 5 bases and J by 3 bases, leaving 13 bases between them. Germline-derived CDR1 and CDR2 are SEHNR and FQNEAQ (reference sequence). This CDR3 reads CASSLMGGEETQYF. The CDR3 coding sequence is TGTGCCAGCAGCCTTATGGGCGGGGAAGAGACCCAGTACTTC.

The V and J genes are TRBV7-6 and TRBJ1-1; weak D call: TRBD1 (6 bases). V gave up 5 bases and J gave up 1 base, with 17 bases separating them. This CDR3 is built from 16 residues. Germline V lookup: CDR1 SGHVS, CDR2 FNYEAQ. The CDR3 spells CASSHLWGRGNTEAFF. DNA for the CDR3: TGTGCCAGCAGCCACCTTTGGGGGCGGGGGAACACTGAAGCTTTCTTT.

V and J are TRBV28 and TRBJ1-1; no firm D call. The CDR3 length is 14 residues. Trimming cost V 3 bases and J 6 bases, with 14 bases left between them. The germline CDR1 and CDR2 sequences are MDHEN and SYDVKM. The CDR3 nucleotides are TGTGCCAGCAGTTTGGGCAGGCGGAGGGCTGAAGCTTTCTTT. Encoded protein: CASSLGRRRAEAFF.

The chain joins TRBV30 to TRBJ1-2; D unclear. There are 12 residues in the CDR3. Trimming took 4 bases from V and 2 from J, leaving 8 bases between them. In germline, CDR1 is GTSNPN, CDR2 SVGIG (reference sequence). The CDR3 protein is CAWNARNYGYTF. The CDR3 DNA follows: TGTGCCTGGAATGCGAGGAACTATGGCTACACCTTC.

CDR3 region: CASSWGTSGGTYNEQFF. CDR3 bases: TGTGCCAGCAGCTGGGGGACTAGCGGGGGAACCTACAATGAGCAGTTCTTC. The chain uses TRBV5-6 and TRBJ2-1; 14 bases line up with TRBD2. The germline CDR1 and CDR2 sequences are SGHDT and YYEEEE. V lost 3 bases to trimming and J lost 2 bases; unmatched junction nucleotides: 4. The CDR3 spans 17 residues.

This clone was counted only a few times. CDR3 in DNA: TGCAGCGTTGAGGCAGGAATGAACACTGAAGCTTTCTTT. Residues: CSVEAGMNTEAFF. The chain links TRBV29-1 to TRBJ1-1; D gene unclear. Deletions cut 3 bases from V and 0 bases from J, with 8 bases between. The CDR3 is made up of 13 amino acids. Germline loops: CDR1 SQVTM, CDR2 ANQGSEA.

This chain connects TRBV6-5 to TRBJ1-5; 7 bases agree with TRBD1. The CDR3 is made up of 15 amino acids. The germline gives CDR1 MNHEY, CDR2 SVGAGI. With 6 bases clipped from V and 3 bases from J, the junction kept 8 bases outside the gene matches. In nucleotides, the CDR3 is TGTGCCAGCAGCTGGGACAGACCCGACAATCAGCCCCAGCATTTT. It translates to CASSWDRPDNQPQHF.

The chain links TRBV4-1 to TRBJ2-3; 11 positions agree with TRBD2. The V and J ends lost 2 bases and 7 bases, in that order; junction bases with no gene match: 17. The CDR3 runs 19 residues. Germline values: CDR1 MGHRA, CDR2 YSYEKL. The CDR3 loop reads CASSQLLAGVFPIYHTQYF. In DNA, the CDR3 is TGCGCCAGCAGCCAATTACTAGCGGGAGTGTTCCCAATATATCATACGCAGTATTTT.

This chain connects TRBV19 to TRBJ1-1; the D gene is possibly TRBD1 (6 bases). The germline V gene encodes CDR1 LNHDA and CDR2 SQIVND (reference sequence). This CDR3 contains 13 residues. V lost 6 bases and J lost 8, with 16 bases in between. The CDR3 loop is CASSAGQRNEAFF. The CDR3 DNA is TGTGCCAGTAGCGCCGGACAGCGGAACGAAGCTTTCTTT.

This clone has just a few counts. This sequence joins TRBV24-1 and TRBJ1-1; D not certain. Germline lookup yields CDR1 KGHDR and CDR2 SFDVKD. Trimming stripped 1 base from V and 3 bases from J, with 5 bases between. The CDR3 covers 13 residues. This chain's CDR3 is CATSDFADTEAFF. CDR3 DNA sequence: TGTGCCACCAGTGATTTTGCAGACACTGAAGCTTTCTTT.

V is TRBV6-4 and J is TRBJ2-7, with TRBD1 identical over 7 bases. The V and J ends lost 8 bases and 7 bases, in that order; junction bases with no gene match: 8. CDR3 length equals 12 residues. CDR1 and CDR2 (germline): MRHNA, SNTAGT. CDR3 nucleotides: TGTGCCAGCCCCGACAGGGTGGAGGAGCAGTACGTC. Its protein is CASPDRVEEQYV.